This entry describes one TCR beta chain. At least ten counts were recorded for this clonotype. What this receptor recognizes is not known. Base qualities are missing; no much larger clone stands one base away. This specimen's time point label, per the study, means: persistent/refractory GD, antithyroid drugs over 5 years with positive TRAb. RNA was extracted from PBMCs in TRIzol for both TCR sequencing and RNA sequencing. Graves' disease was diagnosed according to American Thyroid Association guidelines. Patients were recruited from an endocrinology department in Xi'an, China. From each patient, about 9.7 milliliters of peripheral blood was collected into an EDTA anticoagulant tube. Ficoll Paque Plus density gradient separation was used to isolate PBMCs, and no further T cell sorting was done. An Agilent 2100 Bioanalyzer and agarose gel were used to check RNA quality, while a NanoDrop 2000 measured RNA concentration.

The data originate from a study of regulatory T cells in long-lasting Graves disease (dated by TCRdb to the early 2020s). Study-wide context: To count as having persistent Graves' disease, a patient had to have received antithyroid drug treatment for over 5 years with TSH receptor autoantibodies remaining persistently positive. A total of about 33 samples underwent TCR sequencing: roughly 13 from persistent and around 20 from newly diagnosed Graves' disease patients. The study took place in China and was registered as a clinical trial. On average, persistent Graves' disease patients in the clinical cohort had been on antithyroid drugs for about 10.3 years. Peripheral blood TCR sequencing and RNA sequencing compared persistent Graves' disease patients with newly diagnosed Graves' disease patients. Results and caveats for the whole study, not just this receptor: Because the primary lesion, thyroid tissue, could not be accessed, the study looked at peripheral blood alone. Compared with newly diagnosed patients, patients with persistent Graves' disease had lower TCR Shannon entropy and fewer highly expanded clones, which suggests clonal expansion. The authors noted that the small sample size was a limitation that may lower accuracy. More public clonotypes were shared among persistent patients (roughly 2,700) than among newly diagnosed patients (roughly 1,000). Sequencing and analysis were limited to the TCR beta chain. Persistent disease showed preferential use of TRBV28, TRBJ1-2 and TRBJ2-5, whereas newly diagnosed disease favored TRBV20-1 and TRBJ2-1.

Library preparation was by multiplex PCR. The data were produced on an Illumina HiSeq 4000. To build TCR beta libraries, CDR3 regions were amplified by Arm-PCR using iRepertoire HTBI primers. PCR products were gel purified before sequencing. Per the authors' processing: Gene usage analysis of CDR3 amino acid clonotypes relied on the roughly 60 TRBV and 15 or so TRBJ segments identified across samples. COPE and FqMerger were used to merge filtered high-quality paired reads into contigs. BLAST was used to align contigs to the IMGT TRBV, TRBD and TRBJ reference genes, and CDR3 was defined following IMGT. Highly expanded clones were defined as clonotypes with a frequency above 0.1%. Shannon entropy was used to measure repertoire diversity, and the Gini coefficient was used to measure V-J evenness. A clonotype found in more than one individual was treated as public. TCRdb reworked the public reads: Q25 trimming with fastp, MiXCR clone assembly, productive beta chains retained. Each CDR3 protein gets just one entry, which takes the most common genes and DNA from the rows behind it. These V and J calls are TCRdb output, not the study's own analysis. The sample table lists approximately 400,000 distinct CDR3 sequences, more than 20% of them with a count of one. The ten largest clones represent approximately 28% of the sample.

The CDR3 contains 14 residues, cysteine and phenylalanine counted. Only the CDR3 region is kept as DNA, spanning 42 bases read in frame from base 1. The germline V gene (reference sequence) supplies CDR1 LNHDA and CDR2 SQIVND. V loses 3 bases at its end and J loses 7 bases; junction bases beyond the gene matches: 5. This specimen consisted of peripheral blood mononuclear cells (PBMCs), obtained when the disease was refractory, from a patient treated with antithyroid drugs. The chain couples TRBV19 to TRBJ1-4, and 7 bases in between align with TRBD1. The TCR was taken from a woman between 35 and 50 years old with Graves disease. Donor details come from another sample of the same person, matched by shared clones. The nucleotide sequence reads TGTGCCAGTAGTATTGGGACAGTCTTTGAAAAACTGTTTTTT. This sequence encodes CASSIGTVFEKLFF.